This is a list of T cell receptor beta chains from one sample in a study of cytomegalovirus exposure and HLA in healthy donors. Generated by immunoSEQ multiplex PCR, the TCRdb table keeps only in-frame clones and is missing some. The sample has 85,000 to 130,000 clones, 65% to 80% seen once; the top ten hold 3% to 4%. Source material: PBMCs. These receptors all come from a man aged 55 to 69 in good health and CMV-seronegative. Each CDR3 is given with its conserved first and last residue. A D gene is named only where the DNA matches it firmly. Size tells how often a clone was seen (once, few, many) or the class of an expanded clone, and some rows leave it out.

D gene	clone size	V gene	J gene	CDR3 DNA	CDR3 protein
.	.	TRBV28	TRBJ2-2	TGTGCCAGCAGTCCCGGGACTTTCGGTACGAACACCGGGGAGCTGTTTTTT	CASSPGTFGTNTGELFF
TRBD2	.	TRBV6-1	TRBJ2-1	TGTGCCAGCAGTGCCCGGACTAGCGGGGACAATGAGCAGTTCTTC	CASSARTSGDNEQFF
TRBD1	.	TRBV4-3	TRBJ1-2	TGCGCCAGCAGCCAAGGACAGGGGACTCGAAGGGGCTACACCTTC	CASSQGQGTRRGYTF
.	.	TRBV6-5	TRBJ1-2	TGTGCCAGCAGTCCTGACAGGCGAGCTAACTATGGCTACACCTTC	CASSPDRRANYGYTF
.	.	TRBV4-3	TRBJ1-2	TGCGCCAGCAGCCAAGATCAGGAGGGGAACTATGGCTACACCTTC	CASSQDQEGNYGYTF
.	.	TRBV18	TRBJ1-2	TGTGCCAGCTCACCAGGGGGCGACTATGGCTACACCTTC	CASSPGGDYGYTF
TRBD1	once	TRBV7-9	TRBJ2-5	TGTGCCAGCAGCTCCCTTCGGACAGGGGTTGAGACCCAGTACTTC	CASSSLRTGVETQYF
.	.	TRBV6-5	TRBJ1-6	TGTGCCAGCAGCTCCCAGGGATTTTGGTCACCCCTCCACTTT	CASSSQGFWSPLHF
.	.	TRBV28	TRBJ1-3	TGTGCCAGCAGTTCTGATCCGGCTGGAAACACCATATATTTT	CASSSDPAGNTIYF
.	.	TRBV5-1	TRBJ2-5	TGCGCCAGCAGCCCGAGTACCCCCGAGACCCAGTACTTC	CASSPSTPETQYF
TRBD1	.	TRBV6-5	TRBJ1-2	TGTGCCAGCAGTTACTCTAGAGGGGGCGCGGATGGCTACACCTTC	CASSYSRGGADGYTF
.	.	TRBV6-1	TRBJ1-3	TGTGCCAGCAGACTTGCAGGGGCCTCTGGAAACACCATATATTTT	CASRLAGASGNTIYF
TRBD2	.	TRBV9	TRBJ2-1	TGTGCCAGCAGCGCCCCCTTTAGCGGGGCCTACAATGAGCAGTTCTTC	CASSAPFSGAYNEQFF
TRBD2	.	TRBV27	TRBJ2-5	TGTGCCAGCAGTCCCGGGACTATCCCAGGGGAGACCCAGTACTTC	CASSPGTIPGETQYF
TRBD1	.	TRBV7-9	TRBJ1-2	TGTGCCAGCAGCTGGGTCTTCGATCAGGGGGCGCAGGGCTATGGCTACACCTTC	CASSWVFDQGAQGYGYTF
.	once	TRBV5-6	TRBJ2-3	TGTGCCAGCAGCTTGATTAGGGGCGGCACAGATACGCAGTATTTT	CASSLIRGGTDTQYF
TRBD2	.	TRBV19	TRBJ2-3	TGTGCCAGTAAATCGCGGGGGGGCACAGATACGCAGTATTTT	CASKSRGGTDTQYF
.	.	TRBV7-3	TRBJ2-3	TGTGCCAGCAGCAAGGAGGCAGGGGACACAGATACGCAGTATTTT	CASSKEAGDTDTQYF
.	few	TRBV5-1	TRBJ1-1	TGCGCCAGCAGCACCAGGGGTGGGGGCACTGAAGCTTTCTTT	CASSTRGGGTEAFF
.	.	TRBV9	TRBJ1-2	TGTGCCAGCAGCTCCGGACAGCAGGGCACCTATGGCTACACCTTC	CASSSGQQGTYGYTF
TRBD1	few	TRBV19	TRBJ1-6	TGTGCCAGTACCAGGACAGGGCTTATAAATTCACCCCTCCACTTT	CASTRTGLINSPLHF
.	.	TRBV4-1	TRBJ1-2	TGCGCCAGCAGCCAAGCGGAAGGGGTAAGCGGCTACACCTTC	CASSQAEGVSGYTF
.	once	TRBV6-5	TRBJ2-5	TGTGCCAGCAGTTACTCTCTAGCCACCCAAGAGACCCAGTACTTC	CASSYSLATQETQYF
TRBD1	.	TRBV4-3	TRBJ1-6	TGCGCCAGCAGCCCCCTCTTACAGGGGTCAAATTCACCCCTCCACTTT	CASSPLLQGSNSPLHF
TRBD2	.	TRBV5-1	TRBJ2-3	TGCGCCAGCATGGCGGGGGGGAGAGATACGCAGTATTTT	CASMAGGRDTQYF
.	.	TRBV7-9	TRBJ1-1	TGTGCCAGCAGCTTAGAGGGGTTCGGCACTGAAGCTTTCTTT	CASSLEGFGTEAFF
TRBD1	.	TRBV18	TRBJ2-1	TGTGCCAGCTCACCACCGGGACAGGGGTTCGGAGAGCAGTTCTTC	CASSPPGQGFGEQFF
TRBD1	.	TRBV16	TRBJ1-5	TGTGCCAGCAGCCTCTCACAGGGGGGTCAGCCCCAGCATTTT	CASSLSQGGQPQHF
TRBD1	.	TRBV11-3	TRBJ2-7	TGTGCCAGCAGCTCGGACAGGGGCGAGCAGTACTTC	CASSSDRGEQYF
TRBD2	.	TRBV7-7	TRBJ2-3	TGTGCCAGCAGCAAGAGCGGGGGGGGCACAGATACGCAGTATTTT	CASSKSGGGTDTQYF
TRBD1	.	TRBV2	TRBJ1-2	TGTGCCAGCAGGGGGACAGGGTTTGGCTACACCTTC	CASRGTGFGYTF
.	.	TRBV6-1	TRBJ2-1	TGTGCCAGCAGGGACACCAGCGATGAGCAGTTCTTC	CASRDTSDEQFF
TRBD2	once	TRBV7-2	TRBJ2-5	TGTGCCAGCACCCCGCGGCGGGGGGGCCGGGAGACCCAGTACTTC	CASTPRRGGRETQYF
TRBD1	.	TRBV19	TRBJ2-1	TGTGCCAGTAACAGGGGTAACTCCTACAATGAGCAGTTCTTC	CASNRGNSYNEQFF
.	few	TRBV29-1	TRBJ1-4	TGCAGCGTTGCCGGGGAACTGAGTAATGAAAAACTGTTTTTT	CSVAGELSNEKLFF
.	.	TRBV11-1	TRBJ1-6	TGTGCCAGCAGCTCGGGACAAAGTTCACCCCTCCACTTT	CASSSGQSSPLHF
.	.	TRBV5-4	TRBJ1-2	TGTGCCAGCAGGACTAACCCGAGGGAGTCCGGTGGCTACACCTTC	CASRTNPRESGGYTF
TRBD2	.	TRBV5-4	TRBJ2-7	TGTGCCAGCAGCTTGGGGGGACTAGCGGGGGTCTACGAGCAGTACTTC	CASSLGGLAGVYEQYF
TRBD2	.	TRBV5-4	TRBJ2-1	TGTGCCAGCAGAGCGGGGGGGTTCTCCTACAATGAGCAGTTCTTC	CASRAGGFSYNEQFF
TRBD1	.	TRBV30	TRBJ1-5	TGTGCCTGGAGACGACAGGGGGCCCGGCAGCCCCAGCATTTT	CAWRRQGARQPQHF
.	.	TRBV28	TRBJ2-3	TGTGCCAGCAGACCCAGGGGGGAAAACACAGATACGCAGTATTTT	CASRPRGENTDTQYF
TRBD2	.	TRBV7-3	TRBJ2-3	TGTGCCAGCAGCTTAACTAGCGGGGGAACAGATACGCAGTATTTT	CASSLTSGGTDTQYF
TRBD2	.	TRBV11-1	TRBJ2-7	TGTGCCAGCAGACCGGGGGGAGTCTACGAGCAGTACTTC	CASRPGGVYEQYF
TRBD1	.	TRBV7-9	TRBJ1-4	TGTGCCAGCAGCTTAGCTATCTTGGACAGGGCCGGAGAAAAACTGTTTTTT	CASSLAILDRAGEKLFF
.	.	TRBV6-1	TRBJ2-7	TGTGCCAGCAGTGTCTTAGCTCAGGGCGAGCAGTACTTC	CASSVLAQGEQYF
TRBD2	.	TRBV28	TRBJ2-1	TGTGCCAGCAGTTTTACCTTAGCGGGGGGGATGAATGAGCAGTTCTTC	CASSFTLAGGMNEQFF